The clone carrying this T cell receptor (beta chain) is medium-sized (0.01 to 0.1%). Time point of the sample: proximal margin of the surgical specimen (macroscopically non-inflamed). This sample stems from a study of T cell repertoires in ileal Crohn's disease. Clones were sequenced by immunoSEQ multiplex PCR, and TCRdb holds only the in-frame ones, with some missing. The data contain 6,500 or so clones, around 70% of them singletons. Per the germline V gene, CDR1 is SGHTA and CDR2 is FQGNSA. Trimming shortened V by 2 bases and J by 3 bases, and 8 bases separated the two germline ends. This CDR3 spans 14 amino acids.

The sequenced sample consisted of ileal tissue. The receptor was derived from an adult with Crohn's disease. V is TRBV7-2 and J is TRBJ1-5, with D unclear. CDR3: CASSLLGDNQPQHF. CDR3 sequence (DNA): TGTGCCAGCAGCTTACTTGGTGACAATCAGCCCCAGCATTTT.